The present T cell receptor beta chain was sequenced within a study of patients and donors after allogeneic stem cell transplantation. Germline V gene lookup returns CDR1 SGHAT and CDR2 FQNNGV. CDR3 size: 12 residues. Trimming took off 3 bases at V and 4 bases at J, with 3 bases between the two ends. TCRdb fed the RT-PCR reads into MiXCR, producing one record per CDR3 protein. The sample comprises about 57,000 distinct CDR3 sequences, 10% to 15% of which are singletons, and 25% to 40% rests with the top ten. This clonotype was observed a few times. This sequence was found in a human donor who was either an allogeneic HSCT recipient or a stem cell or donor lymphocyte infusion donor (not recorded which). It is not recorded whose cells these are; they may come from a transplant donor. Sequencing was done on a sample of blood, either unsorted or a sorted T cell fraction (not recorded which). The V and J genes are TRBV11-2 and TRBJ2-2; no firm D call. This CDR3 reads CASSFRTGELFF. In nucleotides, the CDR3 is TGTGCCAGCAGCTTCCGCACCGGGGAGCTGTTTTTT.